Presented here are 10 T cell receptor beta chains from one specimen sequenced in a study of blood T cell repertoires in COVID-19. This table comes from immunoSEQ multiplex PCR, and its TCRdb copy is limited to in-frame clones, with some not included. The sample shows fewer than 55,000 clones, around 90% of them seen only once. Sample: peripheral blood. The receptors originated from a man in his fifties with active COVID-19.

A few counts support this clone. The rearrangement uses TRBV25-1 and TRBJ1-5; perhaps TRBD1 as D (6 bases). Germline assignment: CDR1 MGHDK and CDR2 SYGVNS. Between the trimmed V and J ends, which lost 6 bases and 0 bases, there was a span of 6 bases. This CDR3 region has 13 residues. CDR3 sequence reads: CASRGGSNQPQHF. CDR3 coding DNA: TGTGCCAGCAGAGGGGGTAGCAATCAGCCCCAGCATTTT.

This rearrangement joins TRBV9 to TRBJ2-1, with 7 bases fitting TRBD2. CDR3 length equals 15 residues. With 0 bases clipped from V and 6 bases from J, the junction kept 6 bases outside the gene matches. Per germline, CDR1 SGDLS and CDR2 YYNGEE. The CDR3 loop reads CASSVAGGGSNEQFF. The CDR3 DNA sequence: TGTGCCAGCAGCGTAGCCGGGGGAGGGTCCAATGAGCAGTTCTTC.

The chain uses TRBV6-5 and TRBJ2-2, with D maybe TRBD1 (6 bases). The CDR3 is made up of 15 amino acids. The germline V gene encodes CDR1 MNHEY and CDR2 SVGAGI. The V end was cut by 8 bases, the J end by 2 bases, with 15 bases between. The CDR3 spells CASLAGTHNTGELFF. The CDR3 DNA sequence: TGTGCCAGCCTCGCCGGGACACACAACACCGGGGAGCTGTTTTTT.

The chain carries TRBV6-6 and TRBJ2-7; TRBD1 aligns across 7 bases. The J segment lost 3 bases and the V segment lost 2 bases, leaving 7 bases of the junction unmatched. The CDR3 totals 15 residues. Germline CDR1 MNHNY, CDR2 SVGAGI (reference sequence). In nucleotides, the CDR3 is TGTGCCAGCAGTTACGAGGGGGCCAGTTTCTACGAGCAGTACTTC. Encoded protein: CASSYEGASFYEQYF.

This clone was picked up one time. The CDR3 region has the DNA TGTGCCAGCAGTTTATGGGGAGGGCCGAGGAACACTGAAGCTTTCTTT. Its translation: CASSLWGGPRNTEAFF. This rearrangement joins TRBV28 to TRBJ1-1; D not resolved. Trimming took 0 bases from V and 1 from J, leaving 12 bases between them. The CDR3 extends over 16 amino acids. In germline, CDR1 is MDHEN, CDR2 SYDVKM.

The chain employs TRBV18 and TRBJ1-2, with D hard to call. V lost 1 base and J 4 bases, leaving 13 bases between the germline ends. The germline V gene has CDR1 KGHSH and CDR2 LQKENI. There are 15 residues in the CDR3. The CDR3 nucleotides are TGTGCCAGCTCACCACGTTCCGCCGACTCCTATGGCTACACCTTC. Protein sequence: CASSPRSADSYGYTF.

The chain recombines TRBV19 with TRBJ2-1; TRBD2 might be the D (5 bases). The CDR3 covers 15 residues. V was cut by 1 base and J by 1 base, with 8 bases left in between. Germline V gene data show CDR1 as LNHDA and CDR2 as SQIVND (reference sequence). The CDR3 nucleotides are TGTGCCAGTAGTATAGTGGAGGTGTCCTACAATGAGCAGTTCTTC. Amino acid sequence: CASSIVEVSYNEQFF.

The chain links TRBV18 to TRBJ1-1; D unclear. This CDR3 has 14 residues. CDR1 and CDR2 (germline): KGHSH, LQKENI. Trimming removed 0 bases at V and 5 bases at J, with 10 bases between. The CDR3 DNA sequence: TGTGCCAGCTCACCACCCCTCCCGGGAACTGAAGCTTTCTTT. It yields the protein CASSPPLPGTEAFF.

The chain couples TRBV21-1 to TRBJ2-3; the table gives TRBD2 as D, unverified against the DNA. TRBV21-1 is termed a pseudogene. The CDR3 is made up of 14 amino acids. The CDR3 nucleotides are TGTGCCAGCGGGGGACTAGTTTCGGCAGATACGCAGTATTTT. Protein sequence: CASGGLVSADTQYF.

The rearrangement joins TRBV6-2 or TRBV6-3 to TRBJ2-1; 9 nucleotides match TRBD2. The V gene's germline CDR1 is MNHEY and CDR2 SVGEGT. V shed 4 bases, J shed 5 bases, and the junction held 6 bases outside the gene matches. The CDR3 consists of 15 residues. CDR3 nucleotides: TGTGCCAGCAGTTTAGGGCTAGCGGGAAACAATGAGCAGTTCTTC. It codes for CASSLGLAGNNEQFF.